Following are 25 T cell receptor beta chains from one sample sequenced in a study of OX40 agonist ivuxolimab in advanced cancers. Receptor amplification or capture employed the immunoSEQ multiplex PCR assay. TCRdb holds this immuneACCESS table with in-frame rearrangements only. Some clones are missing; in checked studies, unresolved V genes explain under half, and the rest has no known cause. The sample profile shows approximately 69,000 clones; almost 90% of them were found once. The leading ten clones occupy over 9.5% of the sample. This material consisted of CD4+ or CD8+ T cells sorted from blood, taken in a trial of the OX40 agonist ivuxolimab. These receptors originate from an adult with an advanced solid tumor such as melanoma, head and neck, liver or kidney cancer.

This clone is a singleton in its sample. The J gene is TRBJ2-5, the V gene TRBV7-9; D gene uncertain. The germline V gene has CDR1 SEHNR and CDR2 FQNEAQ (reference sequence). The CDR3 has 12 residues. V was shortened by 0 bases and J by 4 bases, with 3 bases between the two germline ends. Written as DNA, the CDR3 is TGTGCCAGCAGCTTAGCGGGAGAGACCCAGTACTTC. Its translation is CASSLAGETQYF.

This clone was seen once. The chain has TRBV19 and TRBJ1-2, with 8 bases that match TRBD1. The germline gives CDR1 LNHDA, CDR2 SQIVND (reference sequence). After removal of 5 bases from V and 3 bases from J, the junction contained 2 bases not matched to a gene. The CDR3 sequence is 13 residues long. The CDR3 DNA sequence: TGTGCCAGTAGTCCACAGGGGGACTATGGCTACACCTTC. Protein: CASSPQGDYGYTF.

This clone came up once. The chain recombines TRBV6-6 with TRBJ2-5, with a possible D match to TRBD2 (6 bases). The tail of the sequence fits TRBJ2-7 better, so the J call may be wrong. This CDR3 comprises 12 residues. Per germline, CDR1 MNHNY and CDR2 SVGAGI (reference sequence). In nucleotides, the CDR3 is TGTGCCAGCAGTTACTCGGAGGGCGAGCAGTACTTC. It is translated as CASSYSEGEQYF.

This clone was seen a few times. The V call is TRBV7-2, the J call TRBJ2-3, with D perhaps matching TRBD2 (5 bases). The CDR3 sequence is 14 residues long. CDR1 is SGHTA, CDR2 FQGNSA, per germline. V lost 6 bases, J lost 4 bases, and 14 bases lay in between. The DNA of the CDR3 is TGTGCCAGCAGGCCAGCGTTGCGGGCAGATACGCAGTATTTT. Amino acids: CASRPALRADTQYF.

V and J are TRBV6-6 and TRBJ1-2; D remains ambiguous. Germline V gene sequence: CDR1 MNHNY, CDR2 SVGAGI (reference sequence). The CDR3 extends over 13 amino acids. Trimming left V 2 bases short and J 4 bases short, with 8 bases between. The CDR3 here is CASSYLGTYGYTF. The CDR3 nucleotides are TGTGCCAGCAGTTACCTGGGAACCTATGGCTACACCTTC.

This clone was seen once. The chain uses TRBV11-1 and TRBJ1-1; no clear D gene. Germline assignment: CDR1 SGHAT and CDR2 FQDESV (reference sequence). The CDR3 totals 14 residues. Trimming took off 7 bases at V and 1 base at J, with 13 bases between the two ends. The CDR3 DNA sequence: TGTGCCAGCAAGTCGGACCGTACGAACACTGAAGCTTTCTTT. This translates into CASKSDRTNTEAFF. The full variable domain, with the rest looked up from reference TRBV11-1 and TRBJ1-1, is EAEVAQSPRYKITEKSQAVAFWCDPISGHATLYWYRQILGQGPELLVQFQDESVVDDSQLPKDRFSAERLKGVDSTLKIQPAELGDSAMYLCASKSDRTNTEAFFGQGTRLTVV.

This clone was picked up one time. The gene calls are TRBV29-1 and TRBJ2-5; 7 bases are shared with TRBD1. The germline CDR1 and CDR2 sequences are SQVTM and ANQGSEA. The CDR3 has 10 residues. J gave up 5 bases and V 7 bases, and 1 base lay outside the gene matches. CDR3 in DNA: TGCAGCGGAGGGGGCGAGACCCAGTACTTC. Amino acids: CSGGGETQYF. The full variable domain, its missing parts supplied by reference TRBV29-1 and TRBJ2-5, is SAVISQKPSRDICQRGTSLTIQCQVDSQVTMMFWYRQQPGQSLTLIATANQGSEATYESGFVIDKFPISRPNLTFSTLTVSNMSPEDSSIYLCSGGGETQYFGPGTRLLVL.

The chain has TRBV6-6 and TRBJ1-4; the match to TRBD1 covers 7 bases. After removal of 2 bases from V and 7 bases from J, the junction contained 7 bases not matched to a gene. The length of the CDR3 is 15 residues. The germline gives CDR1 MNHNY, CDR2 SVGAGI (reference sequence). In DNA, the CDR3 is TGTGCCAGCAGTTACCCGACAGGGAGTTTTGAAAAACTGTTTTTT. The encoded protein is CASSYPTGSFEKLFF.

On this clone: The junction shows a germline mismatch at one end, possibly a read error. The CDR3: CASSSVAGASTGELFF. The DNA of the CDR3 is TGTGCTAGCAGCTCAGTGGCGGGGGCGAGTACCGGGGAGCTGTTTTTT. The chain employs TRBV7-7 and TRBJ2-2, with D maybe TRBD2 (7 bases). The germline V gene has CDR1 SSHAT and CDR2 FNYEAQ (reference sequence). There are 16 residues in the CDR3.

This rearrangement joins TRBV19 to TRBJ1-2; D remains unclear. Germline CDR1 and CDR2: LNHDA and SQIVND (reference sequence). V was clipped by 3 bases and J by 0 bases, with 11 bases between them. This CDR3 contains 15 residues. The CDR3 DNA reads TGTGCCAGTAGTATCGGCGGAAGGGCTAACTATGGCTACACCTTC. It is translated as CASSIGGRANYGYTF.

The chain joins TRBV7-2 to TRBJ2-5, with 7 bases matching TRBD1. Germline V gene lookup returns CDR1 SGHTA and CDR2 FQGNSA. V shed 5 bases, J shed 4 bases, and the junction held 4 bases outside the gene matches. The CDR3 has 13 amino acids. The CDR3 spells CASSVDRVETQYF. The CDR3 nucleotides read TGTGCCAGCAGCGTAGACAGGGTAGAGACCCAGTACTTC.

This chain connects TRBV10-2 to TRBJ1-4; 7 positions agree with TRBD1. CDR3 length equals 16 residues. V gave up 0 bases and J gave up 4 bases; unmatched junction bases: 5. Germline V gives CDR1 WSHSY, CDR2 SAAADI. The CDR3 is CASSESTGRGNEKLFF. CDR3 coding DNA: TGCGCCAGCAGTGAGTCGACAGGGCGGGGTAATGAAAAACTGTTTTTT.

The V call is TRBV28, the J call TRBJ1-1; 8 bases are shared with TRBD1. V shed 8 bases and J 1 base; nucleotides not matched to a gene: 6. The CDR3 length is 14 residues. The germline gives CDR1 MDHEN, CDR2 SYDVKM. In DNA, the CDR3 is TGTGCCAGCGGACCAGGGGGCGCGAACACTGAAGCTTTCTTT. It specifies CASGPGGANTEAFF. The whole variable domain, remainder taken from reference TRBV28 and TRBJ1-1, is DVKVTQSSRYLVKRTGEKVFLECVQDMDHENMFWYRQDPGLGLRLIYFSYDVKMKEKGDIPEGYSVSREKKERFSLILESASTNQTSMYLCASGPGGANTEAFFGQGTRLTVV.

The chain joins TRBV5-6 to TRBJ2-3; D gene ambiguous. The CDR3 has 16 residues. Trimming pared 2 bases from V and 0 bases from J, leaving 13 bases between. CDR1 SGHDT and CDR2 YYEEEE come from the germline V gene. The CDR3 region is CASSLTHSLSTDTQYF. CDR3 in DNA: TGTGCCAGCAGCTTAACCCACAGCCTTAGCACAGATACGCAGTATTTT.

The genes are TRBV5-1 and TRBJ1-2, with D unresolved. CDR1 SGHRS and CDR2 YFSETQ come from the germline V gene. Trimming removed 7 bases from V and 5 bases from J, with 18 bases in between. This CDR3 is built from 14 residues. CDR3 DNA: TGCGCCAGCTCCCCTTCGGGTGGGAATTATGGCTACACCTTC. Protein sequence: CASSPSGGNYGYTF.

The chain uses TRBV6-6 and TRBJ2-5; perhaps D is TRBD1 or TRBD2 (6 bases each). The V end was cut by 6 bases, the J end by 5 bases, with 22 bases between. CDR3 length: 16 amino acids. Germline-derived CDR1 and CDR2 are MNHNY and SVGAGI (reference sequence). The CDR3 DNA follows: TGTGCCAGCAGAAGGGGGGCAGGTAGCTGGGAGGAGACCCAGTACTTC. Translated: CASRRGAGSWEETQYF.

The chain couples TRBV5-1 to TRBJ2-2; no clear D. The CDR3 spans 15 residues. Germline CDR1 is SGHRS and CDR2 is YFSETQ. V dropped 1 base and J dropped 1 base, with 8 bases sitting between them. In nucleotides, the CDR3 is TGCGCCAGCAGCTTGCCTAGTGTGAACACCGGGGAGCTGTTTTTT. Protein sequence: CASSLPSVNTGELFF.

The rearrangement links TRBV7-2 to TRBJ2-7, with unresolved D. The V and J ends lost 3 bases and 0 bases respectively, with 9 bases between them. Germline V gene data show CDR1 as SGHTA and CDR2 as FQGNSA. This CDR3 comprises 14 residues. In nucleotides, the CDR3 is TGTGCCAGCAGCTTTTCTCCGAACTCCTACGAGCAGTACTTC. This sequence encodes CASSFSPNSYEQYF.

The rearrangement uses TRBV7-3 and TRBJ2-3; D gene unclear. The CDR3 length is 15 residues. Trimming took 5 bases from V and 0 from J, leaving 12 bases between them. Germline CDR1 is SGHTA and CDR2 is FQGTGA. The CDR3 loop reads CASSPIGTSTDTQYF. CDR3 DNA: TGTGCCAGCAGCCCGATTGGAACTAGCACAGATACGCAGTATTTT.

The chain links TRBV6-5 to TRBJ2-1, with TRBD2 identical over 13 bases. The trim removed 2 bases at V and 8 bases at J, leaving 6 bases unmatched. Germline V gives CDR1 MNHEY, CDR2 SVGAGI. The CDR3 sequence is 16 residues long. This CDR3 is CASSYGLAGAGDEQFF. CDR3 coding DNA: TGTGCCAGCAGTTACGGACTAGCGGGAGCAGGAGATGAGCAGTTCTTC.

The chain's CDR3 is CASRPRLAGGTDTQYF. The CDR3 DNA is TGTGCCAGCAGACCACGACTAGCGGGGGGCACAGATACGCAGTATTTT. This chain connects TRBV27 to TRBJ2-3, with 12 nucleotides matching TRBD2. The junction had 5 bases not matched to a gene; V was cut back by 6 bases and J by 1 base. Germline V gene sequence: CDR1 MNHEY, CDR2 SMNVEV (reference sequence). This CDR3 contains 16 residues.

This chain connects TRBV9 to TRBJ1-1; D uncertain. V gave up 0 bases and J gave up 0 bases, with 9 bases separating them. CDR3 length: 15 residues. Germline assignment: CDR1 SGDLS and CDR2 YYNGEE. The DNA for the CDR3 is TGTGCCAGCAGCGTAGAGGGCGAGATGAACACTGAAGCTTTCTTT. Its translation: CASSVEGEMNTEAFF.

The CDR3 DNA reads TGCAGCGCCTCCGGGGGACCCCAAGAGACCCAGTACTTC. This gives the protein CSASGGPQETQYF. The gene calls are TRBV29-1 and TRBJ2-5, with D tentatively TRBD2 (6 bases). CDR3 length: 13 residues. Germline CDR1 reads SQVTM; CDR2 reads ANQGSEA. The ends were cut back, 7 bases at V and 1 base at J, with 13 bases in the middle.

The V call is TRBV28, the J call TRBJ2-6; TRBD1 aligns across 8 bases. Germline assignment: CDR1 MDHEN and CDR2 SYDVKM. The CDR3 loop spans 15 amino acids. Trimming at V came to 7 bases and at J to 1 base, leaving 3 bases not matched to a gene. The CDR3 here is CASTRTGSGANVLTF. Written as DNA, the CDR3 is TGTGCCAGCACCCGGACAGGGTCTGGGGCCAACGTCCTGACTTTC.

The chain is built from TRBV11-2 and TRBJ1-1; possibly TRBD1 for D (5 bases). V lost 2 bases and J lost 5, with 15 bases in between. This CDR3 is 15 amino acids long. Germline CDR1 and CDR2: SGHAT and FQNNGV. DNA of the CDR3: TGTGCCAGCAGCTTATTTGGGGGAATGGGGACTGAAGCTTTCTTT. Translation gives CASSLFGGMGTEAFF.